Below, 26 T cell receptor beta chains from the same sample are listed, as sequenced in a study of cytomegalovirus exposure and HLA in healthy donors. Amplification used 60 Vbeta primers and 13 Jbeta primers. The assay was immunoSEQ multiplex PCR, and TCRdb's table has in-frame clones only and misses some. The table records about 160,000 clones, 70% to 80% of them present only once. Material for sequencing was PBMCs. The source is a man aged 40-50 years in good health and CMV-seronegative.

Only a few counts were recorded for this clone. The rearrangement uses TRBV6-5 and TRBJ2-7, with D perhaps TRBD2 (6 bases). The CDR3 is made up of 13 amino acids. Germline assignment: CDR1 MNHEY and CDR2 SVGAGI. V lost 2 bases to trimming and J lost 7 bases, with 12 bases between them. Written as DNA, the CDR3 is TGTGCCAGCAGTTACGGGTCCAGCGGGGAGCAGTACTTC. This codes for CASSYGSSGEQYF.

The chain combines TRBV29-1 with TRBJ1-2; D is ambiguous. The V end was cut by 3 bases, the J end by 2 bases, with 7 bases between. CDR1 is SQVTM, CDR2 ANQGSEA, per germline. CDR3 length: 12 residues. The CDR3 region has the DNA TGCAGCGTTGAGGGCCTAAACTATGGCTACACCTTC. This codes for CSVEGLNYGYTF. The full variable domain, with the rest looked up from reference TRBV29-1 and TRBJ1-2, is SAVISQKPSRDICQRGTSLTIQCQVDSQVTMMFWYRQQPGQSLTLIATANQGSEATYESGFVIDKFPISRPNLTFSTLTVSNMSPEDSSIYLCSVEGLNYGYTFGSGTRLTVV.

The J gene is TRBJ1-5, the V gene TRBV5-1; weak D call: TRBD1 (5 bases). The germline CDR1 and CDR2 sequences are SGHRS and YFSETQ. V gave up 0 bases and J gave up 6 bases, with 13 bases separating them. CDR3 length: 15 amino acids. CDR3 region: CASSLEAGQGQPQHF. The CDR3 bases are TGCGCCAGCAGCTTGGAGGCAGGGCAAGGTCAGCCCCAGCATTTT.

The chain's CDR3 is CASSPGTSGGLETQYF. CDR3 DNA sequence: TGTGCCAGCAGCCCAGGGACTAGCGGGGGGCTAGAGACCCAGTACTTC. The genes are TRBV9 and TRBJ2-5; TRBD2 aligns across 15 bases. This CDR3 is built from 16 residues. Looked up from germline, CDR1 is SGDLS and CDR2 is YYNGEE. V dropped 4 bases and J dropped 4; count of bases not matched to a gene: 5.

The CDR3, as DNA: TGCGCCAGCAGCTCAGGGACAGGGGTTGTCTACGAGCAGTACTTC. It encodes CASSSGTGVVYEQYF. J is TRBJ2-7 and V is TRBV5-1, with 10 bases identical to TRBD1. The V and J ends lost 3 bases and 3 bases, in that order; junction bases with no gene match: 6. The germline gives CDR1 SGHRS, CDR2 YFSETQ. This CDR3 comprises 15 residues.

This chain uses TRBV9 with TRBJ2-2, with TRBD1 matching over 8 bases. The CDR3 is 16 residues long. Trimming cost V 4 bases and J 6 bases; bases outside gene matches: 11. Looked up from germline, CDR1 is SGDLS and CDR2 is YYNGEE. The CDR3 DNA is TGTGCCAGCAGCCCCCTGACAGGGGTAGGTCCCGGGGAGCTGTTTTTT. Its protein product is CASSPLTGVGPGELFF.

This clone is a singleton in its sample. V is TRBV7-2 and J is TRBJ2-5; D call uncertain. The J call is doubtful: the DNA matches TRBJ2-7 better. CDR1 and CDR2 (germline): SGHTA, FQGNSA. The CDR3 consists of 12 residues. CDR3 loop: CASSPELYEQYF. In DNA form, the CDR3 reads TGTGCCAGCAGCCCTGAGCTATACGAGCAGTACTTC.

This chain uses TRBV5-1 with TRBJ2-3; TRBD1 is a possible D gene (5 bases). Looked up from germline, CDR1 is SGHRS and CDR2 is YFSETQ. V lost 0 bases and J lost 2, with 10 bases in between. CDR3 length: 15 amino acids. CDR3 DNA: TGCGCCAGCAGCTTGGCGGACACCGACACAGATACGCAGTATTTT. Amino acids: CASSLADTDTDTQYF.

The chain is built from TRBV11-2 and TRBJ1-5; no firm D call. Germline V lookup: CDR1 SGHAT, CDR2 FQNNGV. V gave up 5 bases and J gave up 1 base, with 12 bases separating them. The CDR3 spans 15 residues. The CDR3 sequence is CASSGLGGSNQPQHF. CDR3 nucleotides: TGTGCCAGCAGCGGACTGGGAGGAAGCAATCAGCCCCAGCATTTT.

This chain links TRBV5-1 with TRBJ1-6, with a tentative D call TRBD1 (6 bases). Germline V gene lookup returns CDR1 SGHRS and CDR2 YFSETQ. The CDR3 totals 14 residues. Between the trimmed V and J ends, which lost 3 bases and 7 bases, there was a span of 11 bases. The CDR3, as DNA: TGCGCCAGCAGCTCAGGACAGAAAAATTCACCCCTCCACTTT. This sequence encodes CASSSGQKNSPLHF.

V usage is TRBV6-1 and J usage is TRBJ2-3; 9 bases line up with TRBD2. Germline lookup yields CDR1 MNHNS and CDR2 SASEGT. There are 14 residues in the CDR3. V shed 6 bases, J shed 2 bases, and the junction held 3 bases outside the gene matches. CDR3 protein: CASRTSGLTDTQYF. DNA for the CDR3: TGTGCCAGCAGGACTAGCGGCCTCACAGATACGCAGTATTTT.

CDR3 sequence (DNA): TGTGCCAGCAGTGAAACAGGGTTCGGCTACACCTTC. Translated, it gives CASSETGFGYTF. The chain recombines TRBV6-1 with TRBJ1-2; tentatively, D is TRBD1 (6 bases). From germline, CDR1 is MNHNS and CDR2 SASEGT. The CDR3 runs to 12 residues. Trimming left V 2 bases short and J 8 bases short, with 9 bases between.

This sequence joins TRBV7-2 and TRBJ1-2; no definite D call. The CDR3 loop spans 13 amino acids. V dropped 7 bases and J dropped 6 bases, with 15 bases sitting between them. Germline CDR1 SGHTA, CDR2 FQGNSA. CDR3 in DNA: TGTGCCAGCACCCGCCCCCTAAACCATGGCTACACCTTC. Translating it yields CASTRPLNHGYTF.

This clone was picked up one time. V and J are TRBV6-1 and TRBJ1-3; D unclear. Trimming cost V 7 bases and J 0 bases, with 10 bases left between them. The V gene's germline CDR1 is MNHNS and CDR2 SASEGT. The CDR3 extends over 14 amino acids. CDR3: CASTLGSSGNTIYF. CDR3 in DNA: TGTGCCAGCACCCTCGGGAGCTCTGGAAACACCATATATTTT.

The rearrangement joins TRBV5-1 to TRBJ2-3, with 8 bases that match TRBD2. Per the germline V gene, CDR1 is SGHRS and CDR2 is YFSETQ. Germline trimming cut 3 bases from V and 3 bases from J; bases unmatched to any gene: 6. The CDR3 spans 15 residues. In nucleotides, the CDR3 is TGCGCCAGCAGCTCACGATCGGGAGGGACAGATACGCAGTATTTT. Protein sequence: CASSSRSGGTDTQYF.

J is TRBJ2-7 and V is TRBV11-2, with TRBD2 matching 12 bases. J was trimmed by 4 bases and V by 6 bases; bases with no gene match: 4. Germline CDR1 SGHAT, CDR2 FQNNGV. The CDR3 length is 14 residues. CDR3 coding DNA: TGTGCCAGCAGATCTAGCGGGGGGGCTTACGAGCAGTACTTC. It encodes CASRSSGGAYEQYF.

The chain joins TRBV2 to TRBJ1-1, with D maybe TRBD1 (6 bases). This CDR3 contains 14 residues. The germline V and J ends were trimmed by 10 bases and 4 bases, with 19 bases remaining between them. Germline CDR1 and CDR2: SNHLY and FYNNEI. CDR3 amino acids: CAIKFPGASTEAFF. CDR3 coding DNA: TGTGCCATCAAGTTTCCAGGGGCGAGCACTGAAGCTTTCTTT.

CDR3 coding DNA: TGTGCCAGCAGCTTGGCGGTATCGCAGGGAGGAGTCGAGCAGTACTTC. Its translation is CASSLAVSQGGVEQYF. The V and J genes are TRBV5-4 and TRBJ2-7; weak D call: TRBD2 (6 bases). Germline V CDR1 and CDR2: SGHNT, YYREEE (reference sequence). The CDR3 sequence is 16 residues long. V was trimmed by 0 bases and J by 6 bases, leaving 19 bases between them.

This rearrangement joins TRBV19 to TRBJ2-2; 7 bases fit TRBD2. From germline, CDR1 is LNHDA and CDR2 SQIVND (reference sequence). J gave up 1 base and V 5 bases, and 10 bases lay outside the gene matches. CDR3 length: 17 residues. CDR3 region: CASSPRGAGLNTGELFF. The CDR3 DNA sequence: TGTGCCAGTAGTCCCCGGGGAGCGGGACTGAACACCGGGGAGCTGTTTTTT. The whole variable domain, remainder taken from reference TRBV19 and TRBJ2-2, is DGGITQSPKYLFRKEGQNVTLSCEQNLNHDAMYWYRQDPGQGLRLIYYSQIVNDFQKGDIAEGYSVSREKKESFPLTVTSAQKNPTAFYLCASSPRGAGLNTGELFFGEGSRLTVL.

DNA of the CDR3: TGTGCCAGCAGCCCCACAGGTGCTTGGGGAAACACCATATATTTT. This sequence encodes CASSPTGAWGNTIYF. V is TRBV7-8 and J is TRBJ1-3; weak D call: TRBD1 (5 bases). Per the germline V gene, CDR1 is SGHVS and CDR2 is FQNEAQ. Trimming shortened V by 5 bases and J by 4 bases, and 15 bases separated the two germline ends. This CDR3 spans 15 amino acids.

J is TRBJ2-3 and V is TRBV11-2, with a weak D call TRBD2 (6 bases). Trimming pared 2 bases from V and 6 bases from J, leaving 15 bases between. CDR1 and CDR2 (germline): SGHAT, FQNNGV. This CDR3 is 15 amino acids long. The CDR3, as DNA: TGTGCCAGCAGCTTAAATCCTAGCGCCCGGGATACGCAGTATTTT. Protein product: CASSLNPSARDTQYF.

V usage is TRBV7-2 and J usage is TRBJ2-7; TRBD1 aligns across 9 bases. Germline loops: CDR1 SGHTA, CDR2 FQGNSA. The CDR3 spans 14 residues. V gave up 1 base and J gave up 6 bases; unmatched junction bases: 4. The CDR3: CASSLGDRVSEQYF. CDR3 DNA: TGTGCCAGCAGCTTAGGGGACAGGGTAAGCGAGCAGTACTTC.

V gene TRBV11-2 combines with J gene TRBJ1-2; 9 bases are a match to TRBD1. The CDR3 sequence is 14 residues long. V was pared by 6 bases and J by 5 bases, with 7 bases of the junction left unmatched. In germline, CDR1 is SGHAT, CDR2 FQNNGV. The CDR3 spells CASRSGTGLYGYTF. In DNA form, the CDR3 reads TGTGCCAGCAGATCCGGGACAGGGCTATATGGCTACACCTTC. Supplemented by reference TRBV11-2 and TRBJ1-2, the full variable domain reads EAGVAQSPRYKIIEKRQSVAFWCNPISGHATLYWYQQILGQGPKLLIQFQNNGVVDDSQLPKDRFSAERLKGVDSTLKIQPAKLEDSAVYLCASRSGTGLYGYTFGSGTRLTVV.

This sequence joins TRBV4-3 and TRBJ1-6, with a weak D call TRBD1 (6 bases). The germline gives CDR1 LGHNA, CDR2 YSLEER. Trimming removed 1 base at V and 4 bases at J, with 11 bases between. The length of the CDR3 is 16 residues. Here the CDR3 DNA reads TGCGCCAGCAGCCAAGTAGGGGGGGGGTATAATTCACCCCTCCACTTT. This translates into CASSQVGGGYNSPLHF.

The gene calls are TRBV6-5 and TRBJ2-7, with 7 bases aligning to TRBD1. J was trimmed by 3 bases and V by 5 bases; bases with no gene match: 4. This CDR3 has 13 amino acids. CDR1 and CDR2 from the germline V gene are MNHEY and SVGAGI. CDR3 DNA sequence: TGTGCCAGCAGTACGGGGACAGTCTACGAGCAGTACTTC. It codes for CASSTGTVYEQYF.

The rearrangement uses TRBV5-1 and TRBJ1-2; TRBD1 matches at 8 bases. Trimming at V came to 4 bases and at J to 7 bases, leaving 9 bases not matched to a gene. Germline assignment: CDR1 SGHRS and CDR2 YFSETQ. This CDR3 has 14 residues. The CDR3 protein is CASSLLQGGPGYTF. DNA of the CDR3: TGCGCCAGCAGCCTTCTACAGGGGGGACCTGGCTACACCTTC. Full variable domain (missing parts from reference TRBV5-1 and TRBJ1-2): KAGVTQTPRYLIKTRGQQVTLSCSPISGHRSVSWYQQTPGQGLQFLFEYFSETQRNKGNFPGRFSGRQFSNSRSEMNVSTLELGDSALYLCASSLLQGGPGYTFGSGTRLTVV.